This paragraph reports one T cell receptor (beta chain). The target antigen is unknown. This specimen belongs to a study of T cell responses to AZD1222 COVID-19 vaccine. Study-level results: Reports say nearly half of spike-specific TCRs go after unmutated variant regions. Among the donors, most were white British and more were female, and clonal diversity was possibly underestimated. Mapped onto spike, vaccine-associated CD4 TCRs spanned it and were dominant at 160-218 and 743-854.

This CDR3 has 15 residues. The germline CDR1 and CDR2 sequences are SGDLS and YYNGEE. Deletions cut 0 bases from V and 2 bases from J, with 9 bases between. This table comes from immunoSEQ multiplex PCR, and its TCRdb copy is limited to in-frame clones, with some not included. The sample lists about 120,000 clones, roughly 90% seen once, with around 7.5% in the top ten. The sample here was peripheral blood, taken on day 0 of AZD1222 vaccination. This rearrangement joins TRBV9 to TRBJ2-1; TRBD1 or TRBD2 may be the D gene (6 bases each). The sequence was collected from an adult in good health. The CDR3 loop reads CASSVAGAAYNEQFF. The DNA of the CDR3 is TGTGCCAGCAGCGTAGCGGGGGCCGCCTACAATGAGCAGTTCTTC.